The entry below gives a single TCR beta chain sequence along with its context. The repertoire was sequenced with immunoSEQ multiplex PCR; TCRdb's copy has only in-frame clones and lacks some. The repertoire holds more than 300,000 clones, with around 87% as singletons. The entry originates in a study of blood T cell repertoires in COVID-19. The CDR3 sequence is 13 residues long. Trimming cost V 4 bases and J 5 bases; bases outside gene matches: 6. CDR1 and CDR2 from the germline V gene are SGHDT and YYEEEE. The source is a man aged 35 to 55 in a cohort exposed to, infected with or recovered from COVID-19 (not recorded which). Source material: PBMCs or T cells enriched from blood (not recorded which). The chain joins TRBV5-6 to TRBJ2-7; 7 nucleotides match TRBD1. CDR3 protein: CASSHRGSHEQYF. The CDR3 DNA is TGTGCCAGCAGCCACAGGGGTTCCCACGAGCAGTACTTC.